Presented here are 5 T cell receptor beta chains from one specimen sequenced in a study of cytomegalovirus exposure and HLA in healthy donors. Profiled with immunoSEQ multiplex PCR; TCRdb holds only in-frame clones, not every one. Seen here are about 220,000 clones, around nine tenths observed once, and the top ten hold around 1%. The sequenced sample was PBMCs. These receptors were collected from a woman between 18 and 30 years old in good health and CMV-seronegative.

The V and J genes are TRBV5-6 and TRBJ2-1, with 13 bases identical to TRBD2. The junction had 6 bases not matched to a gene; V was cut back by 5 bases and J by 4 bases. Germline V gene sequence: CDR1 SGHDT, CDR2 YYEEEE. This CDR3 region has 16 residues. Here the CDR3 reads CASRSGLAGYYNEQFF. CDR3 in DNA: TGTGCCAGCAGATCGGGACTAGCGGGATATTACAATGAGCAGTTCTTC.

This sequence joins TRBV7-2 and TRBJ1-2, with TRBD1 identical over 7 bases. V dropped 2 bases and J dropped 2; count of bases not matched to a gene: 8. Germline V gene sequence: CDR1 SGHTA, CDR2 FQGNSA. The CDR3 runs 16 residues. Here the CDR3 DNA reads TGTGCCAGCAGCTTATTGGGGGGACAGAGCAACTATGGCTACACCTTC. It encodes CASSLLGGQSNYGYTF.

The chain carries TRBV5-1 and TRBJ1-2; TRBD1 might be the D (6 bases). Per the germline V gene, CDR1 is SGHRS and CDR2 is YFSETQ. This CDR3 region has 12 residues. The V gene lost 0 bases and the J gene lost 7 bases, with 7 bases spanning the gap. The chain's CDR3 is CASSLGTAGYTF. The CDR3 DNA reads as TGCGCCAGCAGCTTGGGGACAGCTGGCTACACCTTC. The full variable domain, in which reference TRBV5-1 and TRBJ1-2 provide the parts outside the CDR3, is KAGVTQTPRYLIKTRGQQVTLSCSPISGHRSVSWYQQTPGQGLQFLFEYFSETQRNKGNFPGRFSGRQFSNSRSEMNVSTLELGDSALYLCASSLGTAGYTFGSGTRLTVV.

This chain connects TRBV7-9 to TRBJ2-7; TRBD1 matches at 8 bases. CDR3 length: 19 amino acids. Trimming removed 5 bases from V and 2 bases from J; junction bases left unmatched: 20. CDR1 is SEHNR and CDR2 is FQNEAQ in the germline V gene (reference sequence). CDR3 amino acids: CASSAIRGRRGSSAYEQYF. CDR3 coding DNA: TGTGCCAGCAGCGCGATCAGGGGGCGACGGGGTTCGTCGGCCTACGAGCAGTACTTC.

The J gene is TRBJ2-7, the V gene TRBV14; 10 nucleotides align to TRBD2. The CDR3 spans 17 residues. V shed 3 bases, J shed 6 bases, and the junction held 14 bases outside the gene matches. Germline lookup yields CDR1 SGHDN and CDR2 FVKESK. Here the CDR3 DNA reads TGTGCCAGCAGCCAGCAGCTGGCCCTAGCGGGAGTCGGCGAGCAGTACTTC. Protein product: CASSQQLALAGVGEQYF.